The entry that follows covers one TCR beta chain sequence. Assay used: immunoSEQ multiplex PCR; TCRdb lists only in-frame clones, some missing. The repertoire holds 75,000 to 100,000 clones, with over 75% as singletons. These data originate in a study of graft-versus-host responses after intestinal transplantation. Germline-derived CDR1 and CDR2 are LNHDA and SQIVND (reference sequence). The CDR3 loop spans 12 amino acids. Trimming removed 6 bases at V and 0 bases at J, with 4 bases between. The chain employs TRBV19 and TRBJ2-3, with D hard to call. The clonotype comes from a human patient who received an intestinal transplant, so some T cells may come from the graft donor. The sequences come from PBMCs, collected 450 to 460 days after intestinal transplant. The CDR3 DNA reads as TGTGCCAGTAGCGTAAGCACAGATACGCAGTATTTT. This translates into CASSVSTDTQYF.